The 29 T cell receptor beta chains reported below all come from one sample, sequenced in a study of blood T cell repertoires in COVID-19. Data came from immunoSEQ multiplex PCR; TCRdb stores just in-frame clones and leaves some out. The sample holds over 6,500 clones, approximately 90% seen once. The sample was peripheral blood. These receptors were collected from a human donor in a cohort sampled during active COVID-19. The donor label of this sample is uncertain.

The chain carries TRBV21-1 and TRBJ2-2; the DNA was not compared with TRBD1, the D call given in the table. TRBV21-1 is a pseudogene segment. The CDR3 sequence is 14 residues long. The chain's CDR3 is CASDLAGGTGELFF. DNA for the CDR3: TGTGCCAGCGACCTGGCAGGGGGAACCGGGGAGCTGTTTTTT.

This sequence joins TRBV28 and TRBJ1-6; 8 bases match TRBD1. Germline trimming cut 5 bases from V and 10 bases from J; bases unmatched to any gene: 7. From germline, CDR1 is MDHEN and CDR2 SYDVKM. The CDR3 runs to 14 residues. The CDR3 here is CASSIGQGGSPLHF. CDR3 coding DNA: TGTGCCAGCAGTATCGGACAGGGCGGGTCACCCCTCCACTTT.

This clone was recorded only once. Other DNA sequences in this sample translate to the same CDR3. This chain joins TRBV25-1 and TRBJ1-2; weak D call: TRBD1 (6 bases). CDR3 length equals 15 residues. CDR1 MGHDK and CDR2 SYGVNS come from the germline V gene. Trimming left V 5 bases short and J 2 bases short, with 15 bases between. The chain's CDR3 is CASSPTDRLNYGYTF. The CDR3 DNA follows: TGTGCCAGCAGTCCGACCGACAGGCTAAACTATGGCTACACCTTC.

The J gene is TRBJ1-2, the V gene TRBV16, with TRBD1 identical over 7 bases. V lost 4 bases and J lost 7; bases outside the gene matches: 12. Germline V gives CDR1 KGHSY, CDR2 FQNENV. The CDR3 has 15 amino acids. In DNA form, the CDR3 reads TGTGCCAGCAGCCGCCTTCAGACAGGGTATGGTGGCTACACCTTC. This encodes CASSRLQTGYGGYTF.

The rearrangement joins TRBV6-5 to TRBJ2-6; D gene unclear. The CDR3 loop spans 15 amino acids. Per germline, CDR1 MNHEY and CDR2 SVGAGI. The V and J ends lost 5 bases and 5 bases respectively, with 13 bases between them. The chain's CDR3 is CASSQWAERANVLTF. For the CDR3, the DNA is TGTGCCAGCAGTCAATGGGCAGAAAGGGCCAACGTCCTGACTTTC.

This chain connects TRBV6-1 to TRBJ2-7; D not resolved. This CDR3 region has 15 residues. Trimming shortened V by 0 bases and J by 3 bases, and 12 bases separated the two germline ends. Germline CDR1 reads MNHNS; CDR2 reads SASEGT. CDR3 sequence: CASSEAPSVNYEQYF. The CDR3 nucleotides are TGTGCCAGCAGTGAAGCGCCCAGCGTAAACTACGAGCAGTACTTC.

The chain uses TRBV11-2 and TRBJ1-1; TRBD1 matches 8 bases. This CDR3 is 13 amino acids long. V was clipped by 3 bases and J by 4 bases; unmatched bases: 1. Germline lookup yields CDR1 SGHAT and CDR2 FQNNGV. Written as DNA, the CDR3 is TGTGCCAGCAGCTTGACAGGGGCCACTGAAGCTTTCTTT. It encodes CASSLTGATEAFF.

The chain joins TRBV7-3 to TRBJ2-3, with TRBD2 matching 8 bases. V lost 5 bases, J lost 4 bases, and 5 bases stayed unmatched. The CDR3 covers 14 residues. Germline CDR1 is SGHTA and CDR2 is FQGTGA. The CDR3 bases are TGTGCCAGCAGCCATAGCGGGACCGCAGATACGCAGTATTTT. Encoded protein: CASSHSGTADTQYF.

This clone has just one count. The V call is TRBV12-3 or TRBV12-4, the J call TRBJ1-5, with D uncertain. CDR3 size: 11 residues. Trimming took off 7 bases at V and 6 bases at J, with 7 bases between the two ends. As DNA, the CDR3 is TGTGCCAGCACAAGGAGTCAGCCCCAGCATTTT. This gives the protein CASTRSQPQHF.

The rearrangement uses TRBV11-2 and TRBJ2-1, with D perhaps TRBD2 (6 bases). The CDR3 sequence is 16 residues long. Germline V gene lookup returns CDR1 SGHAT and CDR2 FQNNGV. The V and J ends lost 4 bases and 0 bases respectively, with 13 bases between them. CDR3 in amino acids: CASSSRDGSSYNEQFF. The CDR3 nucleotides read TGTGCCAGCAGCTCCCGGGACGGGAGCTCCTACAATGAGCAGTTCTTC.

V and J are TRBV6-6 and TRBJ2-3; D possibly corresponds to TRBD2 (6 bases). Looked up from germline, CDR1 is MNHNY and CDR2 is SVGAGI (reference sequence). This CDR3 is built from 12 residues. V was cut by 7 bases and J by 14 bases, with 19 bases left in between. The CDR3 loop reads CASTSRGGARYF. The CDR3 DNA follows: TGTGCCAGCACCTCGAGGGGCGGGGCACGGTATTTT.

This clone turned up a few times. The rearrangement uses TRBV6-5 and TRBJ2-7; perhaps TRBD1 as D (5 bases). The germline V and J ends were trimmed by 5 bases and 1 base, with 12 bases remaining between them. Germline V CDR1 and CDR2: MNHEY, SVGAGI. This CDR3 spans 14 amino acids. The CDR3 nucleotides are TGTGCCAGCAGTCCCCAGACAGTTTCCTACGAGCAGTACTTC. This translates into CASSPQTVSYEQYF.

This rearrangement joins TRBV6-6 to TRBJ1-1; D remains ambiguous. Trimming took off 6 bases at V and 11 bases at J, with 10 bases between the two ends. This CDR3 is built from 10 residues. Per germline, CDR1 MNHNY and CDR2 SVGAGI (reference sequence). The CDR3 region is CASREKVAFF. CDR3 DNA: TGTGCCAGCAGGGAGAAGGTGGCTTTCTTT.

The chain combines TRBV3-1 (or the pseudogene TRBV3-2) with TRBJ2-3; 8 nucleotides match TRBD2. Germline V CDR1 and CDR2: LGHDT, YNNKEL (reference sequence). The CDR3 covers 16 residues. Trimming at V came to 5 bases and at J to 5 bases, leaving 12 bases not matched to a gene. CDR3 residues: CASSSRTSGTGDTQYF. CDR3 DNA: TGTGCCAGCAGCAGCCGAACTAGCGGAACGGGAGATACGCAGTATTTT.

The rearrangement uses TRBV10-3 and TRBJ2-3, with TRBD1 identical over 7 bases. V shed 6 bases, J shed 5 bases, and the junction held 5 bases outside the gene matches. Germline V gene sequence: CDR1 ENHRY, CDR2 SYGVKD. This CDR3 has 13 residues. CDR3 sequence (DNA): TGTGCCATCAGAGGACAGGTCGGAGATACGCAGTATTTT. Its protein is CAIRGQVGDTQYF.

The chain uses TRBV19 and TRBJ2-7; weak D call: TRBD2 (6 bases). Germline CDR1 is LNHDA and CDR2 is SQIVND (reference sequence). V lost 6 bases and J lost 2, with 20 bases in between. CDR3 size: 16 residues. CDR3 nucleotide sequence: TGTGCCAGTAGCCCCCGGAGGGGTAGCGGAACCTACGAGCAGTACTTC. Translating it yields CASSPRRGSGTYEQYF. The complete variable domain, with remaining parts taken from reference TRBV19 and TRBJ2-7, reads DGGITQSPKYLFRKEGQNVTLSCEQNLNHDAMYWYRQDPGQGLRLIYYSQIVNDFQKGDIAEGYSVSREKKESFPLTVTSAQKNPTAFYLCASSPRRGSGTYEQYFGPGTRLTVT.

This sequence joins TRBV6-4 and TRBJ1-1, with no clear D. The ends were cut back, 6 bases at V and 1 base at J, with 9 bases in the middle. Germline-derived CDR1 and CDR2 are MRHNA and SNTAGT. This CDR3 is built from 13 residues. Here the CDR3 reads CASRQTENTEAFF. The DNA for the CDR3 is TGTGCCAGCAGACAAACAGAGAACACTGAAGCTTTCTTT.

The V call is TRBV14, the J call TRBJ2-1; 8 nucleotides align to TRBD2. The CDR3 is 21 amino acids. J lost 0 bases, V lost 1 base, and 17 bases had no gene match. Germline V gene data show CDR1 as SGHDN and CDR2 as FVKESK. The CDR3 sequence: CASSQGSGRAGGISSYNEQFF. As DNA, the CDR3 is TGTGCCAGCAGCCAAGGGAGTGGTAGGGCGGGAGGCATCAGCTCCTACAATGAGCAGTTCTTC.

V gene TRBV18 combines with J gene TRBJ2-7; tentatively, D is TRBD2 (5 bases). The CDR3 consists of 15 residues. Germline assignment: CDR1 KGHSH and CDR2 LQKENI. With 1 base removed from V and 4 bases from J, the gap between germline ends came to 14 bases. DNA of the CDR3: TGTGCCAGCTCACCACTATCGTACAGCGGATACGAGCAGTACTTC. This translates into CASSPLSYSGYEQYF.

This chain joins TRBV7-2 and TRBJ2-5; TRBD1 matches 12 bases. V shed 5 bases, J shed 5 bases, and the junction held 6 bases outside the gene matches. The CDR3 is 15 residues long. Germline CDR1 is SGHTA and CDR2 is FQGNSA. The CDR3, as DNA: TGTGCCAGCAGCGAGGGACAGGGGGCTCGGGAGACCCAGTACTTC. The encoded protein is CASSEGQGARETQYF.

V usage is TRBV13 and J usage is TRBJ1-1; D remains unclear. The CDR3 covers 12 residues. The ends were cut back, 3 bases at V and 5 bases at J, with 7 bases in the middle. CDR1 PRHDT and CDR2 FYEKMQ come from the germline V gene (reference sequence). The CDR3 is CASSFYSTEAFF. For the CDR3, the DNA is TGTGCCAGCAGCTTTTACAGTACTGAAGCTTTCTTT.

The genes are TRBV20-1 and TRBJ2-5; D unresolved. The J call may be in error: the DNA end matches TRBJ2-7 better. This CDR3 region has 10 residues. Germline CDR1 is DFQATT and CDR2 is SNEGSKA (reference sequence). The DNA of the CDR3 is TGCAGTGCTAGAGAGGGCGAGCAGTACTTC. This gives the protein CSAREGEQYF.

This clone was seen a single time. The chain couples TRBV4-1 to TRBJ2-2; D unresolved. V lost 1 base and J lost 5, with 5 bases in between. The CDR3 is 13 amino acids. Germline V gene lookup returns CDR1 MGHRA and CDR2 YSYEKL. This CDR3 is CASSQAVTGELFF. CDR3 bases: TGCGCCAGCAGCCAAGCAGTGACCGGGGAGCTGTTTTTT.

The gene calls are TRBV29-1 and TRBJ2-4; unclear D gene. The V gene lost 4 bases and the J gene lost 6 bases, with 16 bases spanning the gap. Germline CDR1 is SQVTM and CDR2 is ANQGSEA. The CDR3 sequence is 14 residues long. The CDR3 nucleotides read TGCAGCGTTGTGGGTGGTGCCTCGGGAAACATTCAGTACTTC. It encodes CSVVGGASGNIQYF.

The chain employs TRBV3-1 (or the pseudogene TRBV3-2) and TRBJ2-1, with D uncertain. There are 15 residues in the CDR3. V lost 1 base to trimming and J lost 9 bases, with 16 bases between them. Germline V gives CDR1 LGHDT, CDR2 YNNKEL (reference sequence). The CDR3, as DNA: TGTGCCAGCAGCCAAGTTAGCTCATACTTGGGTGAGCAGTTCTTC. Translated, it gives CASSQVSSYLGEQFF.

This chain uses TRBV19 with TRBJ1-1; no reliable D call. CDR3 length equals 12 residues. Trimming took off 7 bases at V and 7 bases at J, with 13 bases between the two ends. Germline CDR1 is LNHDA and CDR2 is SQIVND (reference sequence). The CDR3 nucleotides are TGTGCCAGTACTTCCTTGGGCAGTGAAGCTTTCTTT. It is translated as CASTSLGSEAFF.

This chain links TRBV5-1 with TRBJ2-3; D remains ambiguous. The CDR3 has 13 amino acids. V lost 0 bases and J lost 5, with 7 bases in between. Germline V CDR1 and CDR2: SGHRS, YFSETQ. CDR3 loop: CASSLAGRDTQYF. The CDR3 DNA follows: TGCGCCAGCAGCTTGGCCGGTAGAGATACGCAGTATTTT.

V is TRBV19 and J is TRBJ2-6; D might be TRBD1 (5 bases). The CDR3 spans 14 residues. CDR1 and CDR2 (germline): LNHDA, SQIVND (reference sequence). Trimming left V 7 bases short and J 2 bases short, with 9 bases between. The CDR3 DNA follows: TGTGCCAGTAAAGCCAGGGCTGGGGCCAACGTCCTGACTTTC. This gives the protein CASKARAGANVLTF.

This clone was seen just once. Other DNA sequences in the same sample also yield this CDR3. The chain links TRBV3-1 (or the pseudogene TRBV3-2) to TRBJ2-5; 14 nucleotides align to TRBD2. There are 16 residues in the CDR3. After removal of 4 bases from V and 1 base from J, the junction contained 2 bases not matched to a gene. CDR1 LGHDT and CDR2 YNNKEL come from the germline V gene (reference sequence). As DNA, the CDR3 is TGTGCCAGCAGCCCAGGACTAGCGGGAGGCCAAGAGACCCAGTACTTC. The encoded protein is CASSPGLAGGQETQYF.